A single sample gave rise to the 30 T cell receptor beta chains below, sequenced in a study of T cell repertoires in cytomegalovirus infection. Their recognized antigens are unknown. Each CDR3 protein gets one entry after TCRdb re-called the reads with MiXCR. The sample contains some 940,000 distinct CDR3 sequences, approximately 30% of which appear only once. This specimen was cultured CD8+ T cells from PBMCs, taken from culture after CMV antigen stimulation. These receptors were obtained from a human donor in good health (CMV status not recorded). Some clones in this sample may be carry-over from other donors' samples.

This clonotype was recorded at least ten times. The V call is TRBV5-6, the J call TRBJ2-3; D may be TRBD2 (5 bases). The germline V gene encodes CDR1 SGHDT and CDR2 YYEEEE. V shed 4 bases and J shed 0 bases, with 15 bases lying between them. The CDR3 consists of 16 residues. This CDR3 reads CASSPRPGRSTDTQYF. The CDR3 DNA reads as TGTGCCAGCAGCCCCCGTCCGGGAAGAAGCACAGATACGCAGTATTTT.

The chain joins TRBV14 to TRBJ1-4; TRBD1 agrees at 7 bases. The germline V gene encodes CDR1 SGHDN and CDR2 FVKESK. V shed 0 bases, J shed 0 bases, and the junction held 10 bases outside the gene matches. The CDR3 covers 19 residues. The CDR3 nucleotides read TGTGCCAGCAGCCAAGAAACAGGGGAGGGTCATGCAACTAATGAAAAACTGTTTTTT. Protein product: CASSQETGEGHATNEKLFF.

The V and J genes are TRBV20-1 and TRBJ1-2; 7 bases align to TRBD1. J was trimmed by 7 bases and V by 3 bases; bases with no gene match: 8. Looked up from germline, CDR1 is DFQATT and CDR2 is SNEGSKA (reference sequence). The CDR3 is 13 amino acids. As DNA, the CDR3 is TGCAGTGCTAGGGAATTAAGGGGGCTTGGCTACACCTTC. It yields the protein CSARELRGLGYTF.

V and J are TRBV2 and TRBJ1-1; D ambiguous. This CDR3 contains 12 residues. The germline V and J ends were trimmed by 10 bases and 1 base, with 10 bases remaining between them. Germline V gene sequence: CDR1 SNHLY, CDR2 FYNNEI. For the CDR3, the DNA is TGTGCCAAGCTTACAGAGAACACTGAAGCTTTCTTT. Residues: CAKLTENTEAFF.

This chain uses TRBV29-1 with TRBJ2-5; no clear D gene. The germline V and J ends were trimmed by 7 bases and 5 bases, with 20 bases remaining between them. The germline V gene encodes CDR1 SQVTM and CDR2 ANQGSEA. This CDR3 region has 14 residues. Here the CDR3 reads CSARVLGFGETQYF. For the CDR3, the DNA is TGCAGCGCCCGGGTCCTAGGTTTCGGGGAGACCCAGTACTTC.

V gene TRBV12-5 combines with J gene TRBJ2-2; D is unclear. The CDR3 runs 13 residues. CDR1 LGHNT and CDR2 FRNRAP come from the germline V gene. V was shortened by 6 bases and J by 4 bases, with 9 bases between the two germline ends. The CDR3 region is CASGVGTTGELFF. DNA for the CDR3: TGTGCTAGTGGGGTTGGAACCACCGGGGAGCTGTTTTTT.

This chain joins TRBV6-5 and TRBJ2-1; a weak D match, TRBD1 (6 bases). The CDR3 is 11 amino acids. Trimming left V 3 bases short and J 14 bases short, with 11 bases between. Germline V gene lookup returns CDR1 MNHEY and CDR2 SVGAGI. DNA of the CDR3: TGTGCCAGCAGTTATGGACAGAGAGAGTTCTTC. Translating gives CASSYGQREFF.

This clonotype was found many times. The V call is TRBV6-1, the J call TRBJ1-1; D remains ambiguous. Between the trimmed V and J ends, which lost 11 bases and 5 bases, there was a span of 15 bases. Germline V gene sequence: CDR1 MNHNS, CDR2 SASEGT. The CDR3 contains 12 residues. CDR3 nucleotides: TGTGCCGTTTCCCTGCTGGGGACTGAAGCTTTCTTT. It specifies CAVSLLGTEAFF.

This rearrangement joins TRBV27 to TRBJ2-1; 7 bases line up with TRBD2. Germline V CDR1 and CDR2: MNHEY, SMNVEV (reference sequence). This CDR3 spans 15 amino acids. With V trimmed by 4 bases and J by 2 bases, 5 bases remained unmatched. The CDR3 loop is CASSYAGTTYNEQFF. CDR3 coding DNA: TGTGCCAGCAGTTACGCGGGGACTACCTACAATGAGCAGTTCTTC.

In this sample, this clonotype turned up a few times. The chain links TRBV7-9 to TRBJ1-1; D call uncertain. Germline V gene lookup returns CDR1 SEHNR and CDR2 FQNEAQ (reference sequence). The CDR3 is 14 amino acids. Trimming shortened V by 5 bases and J by 0 bases, and 10 bases separated the two germline ends. CDR3: CASSRRTLNTEAFF. CDR3 bases: TGTGCCAGCAGCCGGCGGACCCTGAACACTGAAGCTTTCTTT.

The chain recombines TRBV11-2 with TRBJ2-7, with D tentatively TRBD2 (6 bases). The germline CDR1 and CDR2 sequences are SGHAT and FQNNGV. This CDR3 spans 16 amino acids. V lost 3 bases to trimming and J lost 0 bases, with 15 bases between them. The CDR3 nucleotides are TGTGCCAGCAGCTTTCCCCGGGACTCCCTCTCCTACGAGCAGTACTTC. It yields the protein CASSFPRDSLSYEQYF.

V is TRBV19 and J is TRBJ2-1; the D gene is possibly TRBD1 (6 bases). V was shortened by 7 bases and J by 10 bases, with 20 bases between the two germline ends. From germline, CDR1 is LNHDA and CDR2 SQIVND (reference sequence). The CDR3 spans 14 residues. The CDR3 reads CASTMRGYTYEQFF. The CDR3 region has the DNA TGTGCCAGTACCATGAGGGGGTACACGTACGAGCAGTTCTTC.

This clonotype was recorded at least ten times. V gene TRBV7-2 combines with J gene TRBJ2-7; D may be TRBD1 or TRBD2 (6 bases each). CDR1 is SGHTA, CDR2 FQGNSA, per germline. The length of the CDR3 is 13 residues. V was clipped by 4 bases and J by 3 bases, with 10 bases between them. The CDR3 here is CASSSGGLYEQYV. The CDR3 DNA sequence: TGTGCCAGCAGCTCCGGGGGCCTCTACGAGCAGTACGTC.

This clonotype was counted ten times or more. The chain is built from TRBV7-8 and TRBJ2-5; possible D gene TRBD1, 5 bases. The ends were cut back, 1 base at V and 4 bases at J, with 10 bases in the middle. CDR3 length: 14 residues. Looked up from germline, CDR1 is SGHVS and CDR2 is FQNEAQ. The CDR3 here is CASSLGGFAETQYF. CDR3 coding DNA: TGTGCCAGCAGCTTAGGGGGCTTTGCAGAGACCCAGTACTTC.

This clonotype was detected a few times. J is TRBJ1-2 and V is TRBV2; TRBD1 aligns across 8 bases. This CDR3 has 14 residues. Germline V gene sequence: CDR1 SNHLY, CDR2 FYNNEI. The trim removed 5 bases at V and 5 bases at J, leaving 7 bases unmatched. The CDR3 region is CASSTTGAQYGYTF. For the CDR3, the DNA is TGTGCCAGCAGTACGACAGGGGCTCAATATGGCTACACCTTC. The full variable domain, rest sourced from reference TRBV2 and TRBJ1-2, is EPEVTQTPSHQVTQMGQEVILRCVPISNHLYFYWYRQILGQKVEFLVSFYNNEISEKSEIFDDQFSVERPDGSNFTLKIRSTKLEDSAMYFCASSTTGAQYGYTFGSGTRLTVV.

This clonotype has a single count. The chain is built from TRBV20-1 and TRBJ1-1, with TRBD1 matching over 8 bases. J lost 5 bases, V lost 3 bases, and 14 bases had no gene match. Per germline, CDR1 DFQATT and CDR2 SNEGSKA (reference sequence). There are 16 residues in the CDR3. DNA of the CDR3: TGCAGTGCTAGCACCGGGACAGGCCTTTTTGGTACTGAAGCTTTCTTT. Translation gives CSASTGTGLFGTEAFF.

The gene calls are TRBV19 and TRBJ1-1; D not certain. The germline gives CDR1 LNHDA, CDR2 SQIVND (reference sequence). The CDR3 consists of 16 residues. Between the trimmed V and J ends, which lost 0 bases and 1 base, there was a span of 12 bases. CDR3 nucleotides: TGTGCCAGTAGTATAGATTGGGAAGAAAAGAACACTGAAGCTTTCTTT. This gives the protein CASSIDWEEKNTEAFF. Together with reference TRBV19 and TRBJ1-1, the CDR3 gives the full variable domain: DGGITQSPKYLFRKEGQNVTLSCEQNLNHDAMYWYRQDPGQGLRLIYYSQIVNDFQKGDIAEGYSVSREKKESFPLTVTSAQKNPTAFYLCASSIDWEEKNTEAFFGQGTRLTVV.

The V and J genes are TRBV12-3 or TRBV12-4 and TRBJ2-2; no reliable D call. V was shortened by 7 bases and J by 0 bases, with 6 bases between the two germline ends. The CDR3 covers 13 residues. CDR3 region: CASKDPNTGELFF. The DNA for the CDR3 is TGTGCCAGCAAGGACCCGAACACCGGGGAGCTGTTTTTT.

The sample holds many counts of this clonotype. V gene TRBV7-8 combines with J gene TRBJ1-5; D is uncertain. The CDR3 has 12 amino acids. Trimming took 2 bases from V and 5 from J, leaving 4 bases between them. The germline V gene encodes CDR1 SGHVS and CDR2 FQNEAQ. This CDR3 reads CASSLKDQPQHF. The DNA of the CDR3 is TGTGCCAGCAGCTTAAAGGATCAGCCCCAGCATTTT.

This clonotype came up a few times. This sequence joins TRBV12-3 or TRBV12-4 and TRBJ2-7, with D tentatively TRBD1 or TRBD2 (5 bases each). This CDR3 has 14 residues. Trimming removed 2 bases at V and 3 bases at J, with 11 bases between. The CDR3 spells CASSLQGRSYEQYF. In nucleotides, the CDR3 is TGTGCCAGCAGTTTACAGGGACGGAGCTACGAGCAGTACTTC.

This clonotype has a count of ten or more. V gene TRBV7-2 combines with J gene TRBJ1-5; no definite D call. Germline V gives CDR1 SGHTA, CDR2 FQGNSA. The CDR3 is 15 amino acids. Trimming cost V 0 bases and J 0 bases, with 6 bases left between them. The CDR3 region is CASSLASDSNQPQHF. In nucleotides, the CDR3 is TGTGCCAGCAGCTTAGCGTCGGATAGCAATCAGCCCCAGCATTTT.

V and J are TRBV7-9 and TRBJ2-7; 8 bases map to TRBD1. Germline loops: CDR1 SEHNR, CDR2 FQNEAQ (reference sequence). Unmatched junction bases numbered 2, after V lost 1 base and J lost 0 bases. CDR3 size: 15 residues. The CDR3 DNA reads TGTGCCAGCAGCTTAGGCAGGGGGCGCTCCTACGAGCAGTACTTC. Its translation is CASSLGRGRSYEQYF.

There are a few counts of this clonotype. The gene calls are TRBV12-3 or TRBV12-4 and TRBJ2-1, with 7 nucleotides matching TRBD2. The CDR3 runs 14 residues. V lost 11 bases to trimming and J lost 2 bases; unmatched junction nucleotides: 9. The CDR3: CAGAPSGAYNEQFF. The CDR3 coding sequence is TGTGCCGGCGCCCCTAGCGGCGCCTACAATGAGCAGTTCTTC.

The V call is TRBV24-1, the J call TRBJ2-2; D uncertain. The V and J ends lost 4 bases and 6 bases respectively, with 11 bases between them. CDR1 and CDR2 from the germline V gene are KGHDR and SFDVKD. CDR3 length: 14 residues. CDR3 amino acids: CATSESEVPGELFF. CDR3 DNA sequence: TGTGCCACCAGTGAATCCGAGGTCCCCGGGGAGCTGTTTTTT.

The chain employs TRBV4-1 and TRBJ1-1; D gene ambiguous. V shed 0 bases and J shed 2 bases, with 10 bases lying between them. CDR3 length equals 15 residues. Germline V gene data show CDR1 as MGHRA and CDR2 as YSYEKL. The CDR3 DNA is TGCGCCAGCAGCCAAGAACCCAGGCCTAACACTGAAGCTTTCTTT. Translating it yields CASSQEPRPNTEAFF.

The rearrangement links TRBV29-1 to TRBJ2-3, with TRBD2 identical over 14 bases. Unmatched junction bases numbered 2, after V lost 0 bases and J lost 3 bases. This CDR3 is 16 amino acids long. CDR1 is SQVTM, CDR2 ANQGSEA, per germline. DNA of the CDR3: TGCAGCGTTGAAGACGGGACTAGCGGGGGTACAGATACGCAGTATTTT. Residues: CSVEDGTSGGTDTQYF.

For the CDR3, the DNA is TGTGTCAGCAGCTTAGGCCCCGCCAACGAGCAGTACGTC. Amino acids: CVSSLGPANEQYV. The V and J genes are TRBV7-6 and TRBJ2-7, with D hard to call. The CDR3 runs to 13 residues. CDR1 and CDR2 from the germline V gene are SGHVS and FNYEAQ.

The rearrangement joins TRBV28 to TRBJ2-7; TRBD2 matches at 11 bases. With V trimmed by 3 bases and J by 2 bases, 3 bases remained unmatched. CDR3 length: 15 residues. Germline lookup yields CDR1 MDHEN and CDR2 SYDVKM. Here the CDR3 reads CASSLRLAGTYEQYV. The CDR3 nucleotides are TGTGCCAGCAGTTTGCGACTAGCGGGAACCTACGAGCAGTACGTC.

This clonotype was found a few times. The chain employs TRBV7-2 and TRBJ2-1; D remains unclear. Germline assignment: CDR1 SGHTA and CDR2 FQGNSA. The length of the CDR3 is 15 residues. Trimming pared 5 bases from V and 8 bases from J, leaving 19 bases between. CDR3 sequence (DNA): TGTGCCAGCAGCGCCCCCGGGCCCCCTAGGCATGAGCAGTTCTTC. As protein: CASSAPGPPRHEQFF.

This clonotype came up a few times. Written as DNA, the CDR3 is TGCAGTGCTAGAGGGGTAGGCCAGGGGAATGAGCAGTTCTTC. Its translation is CSARGVGQGNEQFF. The chain carries TRBV20-1 and TRBJ2-1; D is possibly TRBD1 (6 bases). V was shortened by 1 base and J by 7 bases, with 14 bases between the two germline ends. The CDR3 extends over 14 amino acids. The V gene's germline CDR1 is DFQATT and CDR2 SNEGSKA (reference sequence).